The sequence of this TCR beta chain was determined in a study of cytomegalovirus exposure and HLA in healthy donors. The PCR had 60 Vbeta and 13 Jbeta primers. TCRdb keeps only in-frame clones here, not all; method: immunoSEQ multiplex PCR. This sample has hundreds of thousands of clones; about 75% occur once, and the top ten carry 2% to 2.5%. Trimming cost V 4 bases and J 4 bases, with 13 bases left between them. The CDR3 has 14 amino acids. The germline CDR1 and CDR2 sequences are SGHDN and FVKESK. Study-level results: In a later analysis, HLA-C alleles had the fewest associated TCRs, DRB1 alleles the most.

Concerning this clone itself: The antigen remains unidentified.

The gene calls are TRBV14 and TRBJ1-2, with D unclear. The sequencing input was PBMCs. This receptor was taken from a female donor in good health and CMV-seronegative. CDR3 residues: CASSPSRHPYGYTF. In DNA, the CDR3 is TGTGCCAGCAGCCCCTCGAGACATCCCTATGGCTACACCTTC.